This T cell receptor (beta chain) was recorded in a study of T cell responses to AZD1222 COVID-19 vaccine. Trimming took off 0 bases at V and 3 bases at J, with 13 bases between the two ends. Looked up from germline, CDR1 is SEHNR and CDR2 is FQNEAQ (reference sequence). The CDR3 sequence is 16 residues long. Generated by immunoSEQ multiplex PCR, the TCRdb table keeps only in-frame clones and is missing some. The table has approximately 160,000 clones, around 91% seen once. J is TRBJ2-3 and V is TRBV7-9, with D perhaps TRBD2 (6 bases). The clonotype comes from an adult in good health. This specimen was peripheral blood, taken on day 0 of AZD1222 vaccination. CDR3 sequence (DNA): TGTGCCAGCAGCTTAGCGCGGGGCGATCCAACAGATACGCAGTATTTT. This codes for CASSLARGDPTDTQYF.